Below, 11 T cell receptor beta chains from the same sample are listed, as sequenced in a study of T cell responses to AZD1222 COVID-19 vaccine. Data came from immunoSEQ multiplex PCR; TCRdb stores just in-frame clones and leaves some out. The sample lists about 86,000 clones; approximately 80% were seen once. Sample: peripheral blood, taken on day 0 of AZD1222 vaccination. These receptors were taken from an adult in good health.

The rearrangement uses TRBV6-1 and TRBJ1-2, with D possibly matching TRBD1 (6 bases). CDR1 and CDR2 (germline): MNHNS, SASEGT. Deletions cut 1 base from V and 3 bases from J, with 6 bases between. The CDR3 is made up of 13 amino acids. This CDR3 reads CASSEGQDYGYTF. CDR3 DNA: TGTGCCAGCAGTGAAGGACAGGACTATGGCTACACCTTC.

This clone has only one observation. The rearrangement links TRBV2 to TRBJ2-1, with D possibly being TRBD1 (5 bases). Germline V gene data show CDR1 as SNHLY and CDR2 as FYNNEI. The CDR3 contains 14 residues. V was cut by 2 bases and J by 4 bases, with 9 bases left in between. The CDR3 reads CASSEQGLYNEQFF. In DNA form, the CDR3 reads TGTGCCAGCAGTGAACAGGGCCTTTACAATGAGCAGTTCTTC.

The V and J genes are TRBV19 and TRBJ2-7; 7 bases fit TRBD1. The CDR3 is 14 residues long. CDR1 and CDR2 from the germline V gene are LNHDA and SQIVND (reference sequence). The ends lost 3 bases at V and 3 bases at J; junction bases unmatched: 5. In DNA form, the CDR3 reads TGTGCCAGTAGTATGGAAGACAGGGACTACGAGCAGTACTTC. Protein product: CASSMEDRDYEQYF.

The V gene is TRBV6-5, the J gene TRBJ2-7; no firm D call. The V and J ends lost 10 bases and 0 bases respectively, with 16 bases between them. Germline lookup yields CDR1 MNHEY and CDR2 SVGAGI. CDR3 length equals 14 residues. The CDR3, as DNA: TGTGCCATCAAAAGGAACCCCGGCTCCTACGAGCAGTACTTC. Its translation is CAIKRNPGSYEQYF.

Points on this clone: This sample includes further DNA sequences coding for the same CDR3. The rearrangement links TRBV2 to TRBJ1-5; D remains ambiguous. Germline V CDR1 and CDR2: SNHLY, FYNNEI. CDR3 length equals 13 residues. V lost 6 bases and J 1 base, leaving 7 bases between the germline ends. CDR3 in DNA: TGTGCCAGCAGACCGGACAGCAATCAGCCCCAGCATTTT. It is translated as CASRPDSNQPQHF.

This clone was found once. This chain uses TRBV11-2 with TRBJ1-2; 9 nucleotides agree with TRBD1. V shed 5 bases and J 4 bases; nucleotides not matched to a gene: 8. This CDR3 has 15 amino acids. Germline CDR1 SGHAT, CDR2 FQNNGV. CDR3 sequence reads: CASSLQGAFGYGYTF. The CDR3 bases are TGTGCCAGCAGCCTACAGGGGGCATTTGGCTATGGCTACACCTTC.

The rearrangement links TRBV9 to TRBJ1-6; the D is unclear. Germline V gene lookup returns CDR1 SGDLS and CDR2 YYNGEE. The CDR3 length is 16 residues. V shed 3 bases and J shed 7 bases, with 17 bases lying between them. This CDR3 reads CASSAVEPPGNSPLHF. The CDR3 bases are TGTGCCAGCAGCGCCGTGGAGCCCCCAGGCAATTCACCCCTCCACTTT. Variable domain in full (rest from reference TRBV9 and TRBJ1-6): DSGVTQTPKHLITATGQRVTLRCSPRSGDLSVYWYQQSLDQGLQFLIQYYNGEERAKGNILERFSAQQFPDLHSELNLSSLELGDSALYFCASSAVEPPGNSPLHFGNGTRLTVT.

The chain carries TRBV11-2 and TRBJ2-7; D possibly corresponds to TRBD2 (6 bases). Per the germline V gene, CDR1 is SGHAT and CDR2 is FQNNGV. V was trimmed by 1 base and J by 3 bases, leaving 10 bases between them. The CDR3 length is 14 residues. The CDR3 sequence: CASSLATSSYEQYF. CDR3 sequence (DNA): TGTGCCAGCAGCTTAGCCACTAGCAGCTACGAGCAGTACTTC.

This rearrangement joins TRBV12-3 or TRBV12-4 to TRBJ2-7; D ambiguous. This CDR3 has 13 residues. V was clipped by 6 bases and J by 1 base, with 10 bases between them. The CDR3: CASSPDSSYEQYF. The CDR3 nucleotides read TGTGCCAGCAGCCCTGACTCTTCCTACGAGCAGTACTTC.

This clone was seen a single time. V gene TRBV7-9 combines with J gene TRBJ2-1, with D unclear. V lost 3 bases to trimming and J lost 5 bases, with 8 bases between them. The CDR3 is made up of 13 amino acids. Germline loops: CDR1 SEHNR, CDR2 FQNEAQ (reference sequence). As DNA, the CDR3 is TGTGCCAGCAGCTTGAATAGCCACAATGAGCAGTTCTTC. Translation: CASSLNSHNEQFF.

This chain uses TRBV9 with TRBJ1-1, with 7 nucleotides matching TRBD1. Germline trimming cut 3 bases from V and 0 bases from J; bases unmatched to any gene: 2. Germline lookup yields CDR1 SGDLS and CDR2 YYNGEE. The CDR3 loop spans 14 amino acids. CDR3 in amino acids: CASSADRVNTEAFF. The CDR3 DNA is TGTGCCAGCAGCGCCGACAGGGTGAACACTGAAGCTTTCTTT.